One sample yielded the 26 T cell receptor beta chains listed below, sequenced in a study of shared clonotypes between healthy human individuals. The table came from immunoSEQ multiplex PCR; TCRdb's copy has only in-frame clones and leaves some out. Of roughly 660,000 clones in the sample, 90% were seen once. The sample was memory CD8+ T cells from PBMCs. Subset noted: CD45RO+ cells pooled with CCR7-negative TemRA cells. Receptor source: a man younger than 35 in good health. Some clones in this sample may be carry-over from other donors' samples.

The chain is built from TRBV28 and TRBJ1-1; D ambiguous. CDR3 length: 15 amino acids. The V end was cut by 2 bases, the J end by 0 bases, with 10 bases between. Germline loops: CDR1 MDHEN, CDR2 SYDVKM. CDR3 amino acids: CASSLMETMNTEAFF. CDR3 nucleotide sequence: TGTGCCAGCAGTTTAATGGAGACCATGAACACTGAAGCTTTCTTT.

CDR3 protein: CASSWTVGRAEQYF. CDR3 in DNA: TGTGCCAGCAGTTGGACGGTTGGTCGGGCCGAGCAGTACTTC. The chain recombines TRBV27 with TRBJ2-7; no clear D gene. The CDR3 spans 14 residues. Germline V gene lookup returns CDR1 MNHEY and CDR2 SMNVEV (reference sequence). The ends were cut back, 4 bases at V and 6 bases at J, with 16 bases in the middle.

The chain joins TRBV9 to TRBJ2-1, with no clear D. The CDR3 has 12 residues. Looked up from germline, CDR1 is SGDLS and CDR2 is YYNGEE. The V and J ends lost 4 bases and 8 bases respectively, with 10 bases between them. The CDR3 region is CASSPRNHEQFF. The DNA of the CDR3 is TGTGCCAGCAGCCCGCGTAATCATGAGCAGTTCTTC. Drawing the rest from reference TRBV9 and TRBJ2-1, the complete variable domain is DSGVTQTPKHLITATGQRVTLRCSPRSGDLSVYWYQQSLDQGLQFLIQYYNGEERAKGNILERFSAQQFPDLHSELNLSSLELGDSALYFCASSPRNHEQFFGPGTRLTVL.

The chain carries TRBV27 and TRBJ1-4; D remains unclear. The V end lost 3 bases, the J end lost 6 bases, and 8 bases lay between the germline ends. The germline CDR1 and CDR2 sequences are MNHEY and SMNVEV (reference sequence). The CDR3 is 13 residues long. The CDR3, as DNA: TGTGCCAGCAGTTTGACGGCGTATGAAAAACTGTTTTTT. This sequence encodes CASSLTAYEKLFF.

This clone was seen just once. V and J are TRBV28 and TRBJ1-2; TRBD1 might be the D (6 bases). V shed 7 bases and J shed 6 bases, with 9 bases lying between them. Germline V gives CDR1 MDHEN, CDR2 SYDVKM. CDR3 size: 11 residues. The CDR3 spells CASIGGDGYTF. CDR3 bases: TGTGCCAGCATCGGGGGCGATGGCTACACCTTC.

The V gene is TRBV5-5, the J gene TRBJ1-1, with D hard to call. CDR3 length: 13 amino acids. With 0 bases removed from V and 1 base from J, the gap between germline ends came to 4 bases. The germline V gene has CDR1 SGHKS and CDR2 YYEKEE (reference sequence). The CDR3 region has the DNA TGTGCCAGCAGCTTGGAAACGAACACTGAAGCTTTCTTT. Amino acids: CASSLETNTEAFF. The full variable domain, in which reference TRBV5-5 and TRBJ1-1 provide the parts outside the CDR3, is DAGVTQSPTHLIKTRGQQVTLRCSPISGHKSVSWYQQVLGQGPQFIFQYYEKEERGRGNFPDRFSARQFPNYSSELNVNALLLGDSALYLCASSLETNTEAFFGQGTRLTVV.

This chain connects TRBV14 to TRBJ2-5; D possibly corresponds to TRBD1 (6 bases). The germline V gene encodes CDR1 SGHDN and CDR2 FVKESK. CDR3 length: 14 amino acids. Trimming cost V 3 bases and J 5 bases, with 13 bases left between them. The CDR3 here is CASSQTGFEETQYF. CDR3 sequence (DNA): TGTGCCAGCAGCCAGACAGGTTTTGAGGAGACCCAGTACTTC.

This clone was seen more than once but under ten times. J is TRBJ1-1 and V is TRBV27; TRBD1 might be the D (5 bases). CDR1 and CDR2 from the germline V gene are MNHEY and SMNVEV (reference sequence). The ends were cut back, 3 bases at V and 5 bases at J, with 22 bases in the middle. CDR3 length equals 17 residues. The CDR3 DNA reads as TGTGCCAGCAGTTTGTGGCAAGGGAGGGGCGTTTTGACTGAAGCTTTCTTT. It codes for CASSLWQGRGVLTEAFF.

V usage is TRBV9 and J usage is TRBJ1-3; 10 bases align to TRBD1. Looked up from germline, CDR1 is SGDLS and CDR2 is YYNGEE. V trimming: 3 bases; J trimming: 8 bases; junction bases outside the gene matches: 5. The CDR3 runs to 14 residues. The CDR3 region is CASSEGTGVDTIYF. CDR3 in DNA: TGTGCCAGCAGCGAAGGGACAGGGGTAGACACCATATATTTT.

Here the CDR3 DNA reads TGCGCCAGCAGCTTGACTGGGACAGCTCTTCCTGAGGCTGAAGCTTTCTTT. Translating gives CASSLTGTALPEAEAFF. The J gene is TRBJ1-1, the V gene TRBV5-1; 7 bases map to TRBD1. The germline V gene has CDR1 SGHRS and CDR2 YFSETQ. Trimming at V came to 1 base and at J to 6 bases, leaving 15 bases not matched to a gene. The length of the CDR3 is 17 residues.

The V call is TRBV19, the J call TRBJ2-1; weak D call: TRBD2 (5 bases). Germline CDR1 reads LNHDA; CDR2 reads SQIVND (reference sequence). This CDR3 region has 16 residues. V was shortened by 3 bases and J by 5 bases, with 17 bases between the two germline ends. CDR3 amino acids: CASSMVGLSAHNEQFF. CDR3 coding DNA: TGTGCCAGTAGTATGGTAGGACTTTCCGCCCACAATGAGCAGTTCTTC.

The V gene is TRBV27, the J gene TRBJ2-5, with a tentative D call TRBD1 (5 bases). V was shortened by 2 bases and J by 5 bases, with 15 bases between the two germline ends. Per the germline V gene, CDR1 is MNHEY and CDR2 is SMNVEV (reference sequence). This CDR3 spans 15 amino acids. CDR3 protein: CASSLGAGYWETQYF. CDR3 DNA: TGTGCCAGCAGTTTAGGGGCAGGGTATTGGGAGACCCAGTACTTC.

This clone was recorded a few times. This rearrangement joins TRBV7-2 to TRBJ2-7, with 9 bases matching TRBD1. Germline V gives CDR1 SGHTA, CDR2 FQGNSA. V trimming: 7 bases; J trimming: 6 bases; junction bases outside the gene matches: 13. CDR3 length: 15 amino acids. The CDR3 region has the DNA TGTGCCAGCATCCATCCTGGGACAGGGCCCCCCGAGCAGTACTTC. It codes for CASIHPGTGPPEQYF.

This clone has only a few counts. The V call is TRBV7-8, the J call TRBJ1-1; possibly TRBD1 for D (5 bases). Per the germline V gene, CDR1 is SGHVS and CDR2 is FQNEAQ. The CDR3 is 17 amino acids. With 2 bases removed from V and 5 bases from J, the gap between germline ends came to 21 bases. The CDR3 nucleotides read TGTGCCAGCAGCTTATTGAGAGGGGAGGGTGGAGGGACTGAAGCTTTCTTT. Amino acids: CASSLLRGEGGGTEAFF.

This chain connects TRBV9 to TRBJ1-5; perhaps TRBD1 as D (5 bases). Per the germline V gene, CDR1 is SGDLS and CDR2 is YYNGEE. The ends were cut back, 2 bases at V and 0 bases at J, with 9 bases in the middle. The CDR3 length is 15 residues. The CDR3 is CASSVSGNSNQPQHF. Written as DNA, the CDR3 is TGTGCCAGCAGCGTTTCAGGGAATAGCAATCAGCCCCAGCATTTT.

Note on this clone: Germline and junction disagree at one end, which may indicate a read error. V and J are TRBV20-1 and TRBJ2-7; D is ambiguous. CDR3 length equals 8 residues. Germline V gives CDR1 DFQATT, CDR2 SNEGSKA (reference sequence). The CDR3 DNA reads as TGCAGTGCTAGGGTCGGCCACTTC. Its translation: CSARVGHF.

The chain joins TRBV13 to TRBJ1-5; 8 bases line up with TRBD1. Trimming at V came to 4 bases and at J to 5 bases, leaving 4 bases not matched to a gene. The CDR3 sequence is 14 residues long. The V gene's germline CDR1 is PRHDT and CDR2 FYEKMQ (reference sequence). This chain's CDR3 is CASSYGTGDQPQHF. The CDR3 DNA sequence: TGTGCCAGCAGCTACGGGACAGGCGATCAGCCCCAGCATTTT.

The chain is built from TRBV9 and TRBJ2-7, with 7 positions matching TRBD2. J lost 1 base, V lost 0 bases, and 4 bases had no gene match. Germline V lookup: CDR1 SGDLS, CDR2 YYNGEE. This CDR3 region has 15 residues. The CDR3 nucleotides read TGTGCCAGCAGCGTAGGGCGGGAGAGGTCCTACGAGCAGTACTTC. Protein sequence: CASSVGRERSYEQYF.

The table lists this clone with a count of one. CDR3 bases: TGTGCCAGCAGCCGACAGCCCCCGGGGCCAGAGGAGACCCAGTACTTC. It specifies CASSRQPPGPEETQYF. The chain uses TRBV7-9 and TRBJ2-5; D possibly uses TRBD1 or TRBD2 (5 bases each). The germline CDR1 and CDR2 sequences are SEHNR and FQNEAQ (reference sequence). The CDR3 runs to 16 residues. Trimming removed 5 bases from V and 5 bases from J, with 21 bases in between.

Only one count was recorded for this clone. The chain is built from TRBV27 and TRBJ1-5, with D possibly being TRBD1 (5 bases). V shed 5 bases and J shed 1 base, with 9 bases lying between them. The germline V gene encodes CDR1 MNHEY and CDR2 SMNVEV (reference sequence). The CDR3 is 14 amino acids. CDR3 in amino acids: CASSIKGSNQPQHF. In DNA, the CDR3 is TGTGCCAGCAGTATTAAGGGGAGCAATCAGCCCCAGCATTTT.

In its sample, this clone was seen once. The DNA for the CDR3 is TGTGCCAGCAGTGAACACAGGGGGATGAACACTGAAGCTTTCTTT. Residues: CASSEHRGMNTEAFF. The chain combines TRBV6-1 with TRBJ1-1; 8 bases are a match to TRBD1. The CDR3 has 15 amino acids. V was pared by 2 bases and J by 0 bases, with 2 bases of the junction left unmatched. Germline V CDR1 and CDR2: MNHNS, SASEGT.

The chain is built from TRBV9 and TRBJ2-7; D ambiguous. The CDR3 covers 13 residues. Trimming left V 4 bases short and J 0 bases short, with 8 bases between. Germline V CDR1 and CDR2: SGDLS, YYNGEE. The chain's CDR3 is CASSLGNSYEQYF. CDR3 DNA: TGTGCCAGCAGCCTGGGAAACTCCTACGAGCAGTACTTC.

The V call is TRBV27, the J call TRBJ2-1; the match to TRBD2 covers 8 bases. Losses at the gene ends were 2 bases for V and 5 bases for J; bases not matched to a gene: 8. Per germline, CDR1 MNHEY and CDR2 SMNVEV (reference sequence). This CDR3 is built from 16 residues. The CDR3 reads CASSLLRGRTNNEQFF. The DNA of the CDR3 is TGTGCCAGCAGTTTACTACGCGGGAGGACCAACAATGAGCAGTTCTTC.

A remark on this clone: Different DNA sequences within this sample yield the same CDR3. The CDR3 sequence is CASSVGGNSGNTIYF. The CDR3 nucleotides are TGTGCCAGCAGCGTAGGGGGAAACTCTGGAAACACCATATATTTT. The chain carries TRBV9 and TRBJ1-3; D gene ambiguous. V gave up 0 bases and J gave up 0 bases, with 7 bases separating them. CDR1 SGDLS and CDR2 YYNGEE come from the germline V gene. The CDR3 runs to 15 residues.

The chain uses TRBV19 and TRBJ2-1; TRBD1 might be the D (6 bases). Germline V gives CDR1 LNHDA, CDR2 SQIVND (reference sequence). V was pared by 3 bases and J by 12 bases, with 21 bases between. This CDR3 contains 15 residues. CDR3 protein: CASSIAGVISRGQFF. DNA of the CDR3: TGTGCCAGTAGTATCGCAGGGGTGATAAGTAGAGGGCAGTTCTTC.

This sequence joins TRBV7-9 and TRBJ1-1; 7 bases line up with TRBD1. In germline, CDR1 is SEHNR, CDR2 FQNEAQ (reference sequence). CDR3 length: 12 amino acids. The junction had 4 bases not matched to a gene; V was cut back by 5 bases and J by 7 bases. The CDR3 coding sequence is TGTGCCAGCAGCCCTACAGGGGTTGAAGCTTTCTTT. It translates to CASSPTGVEAFF.